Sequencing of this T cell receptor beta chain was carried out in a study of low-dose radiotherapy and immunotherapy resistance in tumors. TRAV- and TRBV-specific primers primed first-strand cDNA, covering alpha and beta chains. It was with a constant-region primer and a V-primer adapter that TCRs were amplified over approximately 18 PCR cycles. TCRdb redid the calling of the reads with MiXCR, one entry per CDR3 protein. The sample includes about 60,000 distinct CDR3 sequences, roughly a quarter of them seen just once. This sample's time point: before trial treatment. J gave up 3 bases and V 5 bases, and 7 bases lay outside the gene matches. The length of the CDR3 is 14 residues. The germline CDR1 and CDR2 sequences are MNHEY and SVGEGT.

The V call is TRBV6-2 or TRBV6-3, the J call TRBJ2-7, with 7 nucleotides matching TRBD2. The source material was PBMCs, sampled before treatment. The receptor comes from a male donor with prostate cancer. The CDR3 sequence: CASSPGGTHYEQYF. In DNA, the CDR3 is TGTGCCAGCAGTCCGGGGGGAACTCACTACGAGCAGTACTTC.